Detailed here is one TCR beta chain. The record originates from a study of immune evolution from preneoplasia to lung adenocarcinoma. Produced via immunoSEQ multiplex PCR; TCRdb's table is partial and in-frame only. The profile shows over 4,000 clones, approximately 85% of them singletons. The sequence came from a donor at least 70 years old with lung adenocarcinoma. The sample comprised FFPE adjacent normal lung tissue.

CDR3 in amino acids: CASCDSGSYEQYF. DNA for the CDR3: TGTGCCAGTTGTGACTCGGGCTCCTACGAGCAGTACTTC. The chain has TRBV28 and TRBJ2-5; no firm D call. The better agreement between TRBJ2-7 and the DNA end casts doubt on the J call. CDR1 and CDR2 (germline): MDHEN, SYDVKM. CDR3 length: 13 residues.